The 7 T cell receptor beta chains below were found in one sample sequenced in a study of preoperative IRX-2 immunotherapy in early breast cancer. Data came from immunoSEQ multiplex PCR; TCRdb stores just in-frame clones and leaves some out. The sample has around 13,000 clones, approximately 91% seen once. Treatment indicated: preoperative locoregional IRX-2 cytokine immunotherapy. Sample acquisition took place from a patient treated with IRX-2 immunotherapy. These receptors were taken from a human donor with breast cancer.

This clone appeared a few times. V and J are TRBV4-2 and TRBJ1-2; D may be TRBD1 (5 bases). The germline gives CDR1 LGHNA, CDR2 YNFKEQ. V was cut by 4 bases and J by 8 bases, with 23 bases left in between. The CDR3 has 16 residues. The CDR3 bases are TGTGCCAGCAGCCCGGGTGGGGACCGGCCACTTCGCGGCTACACCTTC. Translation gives CASSPGGDRPLRGYTF.

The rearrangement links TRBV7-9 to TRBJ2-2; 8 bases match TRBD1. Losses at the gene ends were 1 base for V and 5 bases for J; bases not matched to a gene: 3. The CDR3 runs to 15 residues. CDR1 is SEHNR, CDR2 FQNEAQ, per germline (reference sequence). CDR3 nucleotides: TGTGCCAGCAGCTTAGGCAGGGGGCGAACCGGGGAGCTGTTTTTT. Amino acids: CASSLGRGRTGELFF.

CDR3 DNA sequence: TGTGCCAGCAGTGAAGGGACCGCGGCTGAGCAGTTCTTC. Protein product: CASSEGTAAEQFF. The chain has TRBV2 and TRBJ2-1; D uncertain. The V end lost 1 base, the J end lost 9 bases, and 10 bases lay between the germline ends. CDR1 and CDR2 from the germline V gene are SNHLY and FYNNEI. This CDR3 is built from 13 residues.

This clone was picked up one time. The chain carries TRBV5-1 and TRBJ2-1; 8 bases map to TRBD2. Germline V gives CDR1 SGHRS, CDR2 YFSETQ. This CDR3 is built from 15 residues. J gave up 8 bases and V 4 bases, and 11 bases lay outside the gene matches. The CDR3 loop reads CASSRTGGPRDEQFF. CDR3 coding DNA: TGCGCCAGCAGCCGCACGGGGGGGCCGCGGGATGAGCAGTTCTTC.

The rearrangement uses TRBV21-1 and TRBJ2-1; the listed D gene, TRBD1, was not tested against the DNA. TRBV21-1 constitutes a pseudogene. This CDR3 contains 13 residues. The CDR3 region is CATRRQGGNEQFF. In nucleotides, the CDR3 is TGTGCCACCAGACGACAGGGAGGCAATGAGCAGTTCTTC.

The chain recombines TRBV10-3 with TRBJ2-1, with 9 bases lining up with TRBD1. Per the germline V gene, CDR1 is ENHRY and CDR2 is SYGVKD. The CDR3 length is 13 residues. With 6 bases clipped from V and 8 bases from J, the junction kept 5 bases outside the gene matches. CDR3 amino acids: CAIRIQGADEQFF. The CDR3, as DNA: TGTGCCATCAGGATACAGGGGGCAGATGAGCAGTTCTTC.

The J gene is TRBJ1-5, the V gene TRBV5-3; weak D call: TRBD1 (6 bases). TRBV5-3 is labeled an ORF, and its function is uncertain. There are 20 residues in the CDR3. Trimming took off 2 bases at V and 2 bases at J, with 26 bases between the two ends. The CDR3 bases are TGTGCCAGAAGCTTCCCGGACAGCGTCGGGGATAGTAGTTGCAATCAGCCCCAGCATTTT. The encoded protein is CARSFPDSVGDSSCNQPQHF.